The 21 T cell receptor beta chains in this list originate from one sample, sequenced in a study of cytomegalovirus exposure and HLA in healthy donors. It was with 60 Vbeta and 13 Jbeta primers that the PCR ran. Produced via immunoSEQ multiplex PCR; TCRdb's table is partial and in-frame only. Of 150,000 to 200,000 clones listed, around 81% are singletons. Sequencing was performed on PBMCs. The receptors were gathered from a woman aged 25 to 39 in good health and CMV-seronegative.

This chain links TRBV7-8 with TRBJ2-3; 7 bases map to TRBD1. V lost 5 bases to trimming and J lost 6 bases; unmatched junction nucleotides: 29. The CDR3 extends over 21 amino acids. CDR1 SGHVS and CDR2 FQNEAQ come from the germline V gene. This chain's CDR3 is CASSPYPGTDPYWGQGDTQYF. DNA of the CDR3: TGTGCCAGCAGCCCCTACCCCGGGACAGATCCTTATTGGGGCCAGGGGGATACGCAGTATTTT.

The chain has TRBV19 and TRBJ2-1; 10 bases fit TRBD2. CDR1 is LNHDA, CDR2 SQIVND, per germline (reference sequence). V gave up 2 bases and J gave up 10 bases; unmatched junction bases: 8. The CDR3 is 15 amino acids. CDR3 sequence reads: CASSISSGGLREQFF. CDR3 DNA: TGTGCCAGTAGTATATCTAGCGGGGGACTCCGAGAGCAGTTCTTC.

The count of this clone is one. This chain joins TRBV27 and TRBJ2-3; 7 bases line up with TRBD1. J was trimmed by 0 bases and V by 5 bases; bases with no gene match: 5. Germline lookup yields CDR1 MNHEY and CDR2 SMNVEV (reference sequence). The CDR3 has 15 residues. CDR3 DNA sequence: TGTGCCAGCAGTCTCCGGGACAGAAGCACAGATACGCAGTATTTT. It encodes CASSLRDRSTDTQYF.

This rearrangement joins TRBV29-1 to TRBJ2-1; possibly TRBD2 for D (5 bases). From germline, CDR1 is SQVTM and CDR2 ANQGSEA. Deletions cut 8 bases from V and 2 bases from J, with 13 bases between. This CDR3 is 13 amino acids long. The CDR3 coding sequence is TGCAGCCCTCGGACTCTTACCTACAATGAGCAGTTCTTC. As protein: CSPRTLTYNEQFF.

Concerning this clone itself: The germline gene is not matched at one end of the junction; a read error may be the cause. The genes are TRBV7-9 and TRBJ1-2; no definite D call. Looked up from germline, CDR1 is SEHNR and CDR2 is FQNEAQ (reference sequence). CDR3 length: 14 amino acids. CDR3 residues: CSSSFPPGEGGYTF. Here the CDR3 DNA reads TGTTCCAGCAGCTTCCCCCCCGGGGAGGGTGGCTACACCTTC.

The genes are TRBV7-2 and TRBJ2-1; TRBD2 matches 12 bases. Germline CDR1 and CDR2: SGHTA and FQGNSA. The CDR3 covers 17 residues. Unmatched junction bases numbered 5, after V lost 1 base and J lost 4 bases. The CDR3 region is CASSLVGLAGNYNEQFF. In DNA, the CDR3 is TGTGCCAGCAGCTTAGTTGGACTAGCGGGGAATTACAATGAGCAGTTCTTC.

This clone appeared a few times. This chain uses TRBV10-3 with TRBJ2-5; TRBD2 agrees at 9 bases. Trimming at V came to 10 bases and at J to 2 bases, leaving 14 bases not matched to a gene. The CDR3 has 16 residues. Germline V lookup: CDR1 ENHRY, CDR2 SYGVKD. The CDR3 sequence: CASHSRAGGEQETQYF. The CDR3 nucleotides are TGTGCCAGCCATTCCAGAGCGGGAGGAGAGCAAGAGACCCAGTACTTC.

The J gene is TRBJ1-1, the V gene TRBV28; weak D call: TRBD1 (5 bases). CDR3 size: 13 residues. CDR1 is MDHEN, CDR2 SYDVKM, per germline. The V end was cut by 6 bases, the J end by 5 bases, with 13 bases between. CDR3 residues: CASSSPGRTEAFF. CDR3 nucleotide sequence: TGTGCCAGCAGCTCACCAGGGAGGACTGAAGCTTTCTTT.

In regard to this clone: The same CDR3 also results from other DNA sequences found in this sample. The chain has TRBV5-1 and TRBJ1-1, with D tentatively TRBD1 (5 bases). The germline gives CDR1 SGHRS, CDR2 YFSETQ. V was shortened by 0 bases and J by 1 base, with 7 bases between the two germline ends. The length of the CDR3 is 14 residues. CDR3 coding DNA: TGCGCCAGCAGCTTGGGACAGACGAACACTGAAGCTTTCTTT. Residues: CASSLGQTNTEAFF.

V and J are TRBV27 and TRBJ1-4; tentatively, D is TRBD1 (6 bases). The V end was cut by 5 bases, the J end by 1 base, with 11 bases between. CDR1 MNHEY and CDR2 SMNVEV come from the germline V gene (reference sequence). There are 15 residues in the CDR3. CDR3 in amino acids: CASSPRTVTNEKLFF. The CDR3 coding sequence is TGTGCCAGCAGTCCCCGGACAGTAACTAATGAAAAACTGTTTTTT.

This chain uses TRBV28 with TRBJ1-1; D is possibly TRBD1 (5 bases). The CDR3 totals 16 residues. CDR1 and CDR2 from the germline V gene are MDHEN and SYDVKM. The ends were cut back, 3 bases at V and 2 bases at J, with 16 bases in the middle. The CDR3: CASSFPLGGKNTEAFF. The CDR3 bases are TGTGCCAGCAGTTTCCCCCTCGGGGGTAAAAACACTGAAGCTTTCTTT.

The chain links TRBV5-1 to TRBJ1-2, with 7 positions matching TRBD1. CDR3 length: 12 residues. Trimming at V came to 3 bases and at J to 8 bases, leaving 4 bases not matched to a gene. Germline V gene data show CDR1 as SGHRS and CDR2 as YFSETQ. The CDR3: CASSSTGSGYTF. CDR3 DNA: TGCGCCAGCAGCTCGACAGGGAGCGGCTACACCTTC.

The chain uses TRBV5-1 and TRBJ2-1; the match to TRBD2 covers 9 bases. J gave up 4 bases and V 3 bases, and 5 bases lay outside the gene matches. This CDR3 is built from 15 residues. Per germline, CDR1 SGHRS and CDR2 YFSETQ. In nucleotides, the CDR3 is TGCGCCAGCAGCTCGTTAGCGGGAGTTTACAATGAGCAGTTCTTC. It codes for CASSSLAGVYNEQFF.

The chain employs TRBV6-5 and TRBJ2-7; 8 nucleotides agree with TRBD1. The CDR3 runs 14 residues. J was trimmed by 3 bases and V by 5 bases; bases with no gene match: 6. Germline CDR1 reads MNHEY; CDR2 reads SVGAGI. The CDR3 DNA follows: TGTGCCAGCAGTGACCGGGACAGGCGCTACGAGCAGTACTTC. This translates into CASSDRDRRYEQYF.

This chain connects TRBV2 to TRBJ1-1; D unresolved. This CDR3 has 13 amino acids. Germline V gene lookup returns CDR1 SNHLY and CDR2 FYNNEI. V lost 4 bases and J 6 bases, leaving 12 bases between the germline ends. DNA of the CDR3: TGTGCCAGCAGTGGGGCGTCCTCTTCTGAAGCTTTCTTT. Its protein product is CASSGASSSEAFF.

This clone was detected a few times. The genes are TRBV28 and TRBJ2-3; 7 nucleotides align to TRBD2. Germline CDR1 reads MDHEN; CDR2 reads SYDVKM. The CDR3 covers 15 residues. V shed 4 bases, J shed 2 bases, and the junction held 6 bases outside the gene matches. The CDR3 reads CASSSAGQYTDTQYF. DNA of the CDR3: TGTGCCAGCAGTTCAGCGGGGCAGTACACAGATACGCAGTATTTT.

The chain is built from TRBV28 and TRBJ1-6; TRBD1 aligns across 7 bases. The germline V gene has CDR1 MDHEN and CDR2 SYDVKM. The CDR3 consists of 16 residues. V gave up 6 bases and J gave up 4 bases; unmatched junction bases: 9. CDR3 sequence: CASSQSGTAYNSPLHF. The CDR3 DNA reads TGTGCCAGCAGCCAATCCGGGACAGCGTATAATTCACCCCTCCACTTT.

The chain is built from TRBV4-3 and TRBJ2-4, with 8 bases identical to TRBD2. The V gene end was trimmed by 0 bases and the J gene end by 0 bases; junction bases not matched to a gene: 7. Per germline, CDR1 LGHNA and CDR2 YSLEER. This CDR3 spans 18 amino acids. DNA for the CDR3: TGCGCCAGCAGCCAAGAGCCGCTAGCGGGCCTAGCCAAAAACATTCAGTACTTC. This encodes CASSQEPLAGLAKNIQYF.

This clone came up a few times. The CDR3 coding sequence is TGCGCCAGCAGCCAAGGCGGGACAGTGGTCAATGAGCAGTTCTTC. Protein sequence: CASSQGGTVVNEQFF. V gene TRBV4-3 combines with J gene TRBJ2-1; TRBD1 is a possible D gene (7 bases). The V and J ends lost 1 base and 6 bases respectively, with 13 bases between them. This CDR3 has 15 amino acids. The germline V gene encodes CDR1 LGHNA and CDR2 YSLEER.

The genes are TRBV7-9 and TRBJ2-3, with D perhaps TRBD2 (5 bases). Germline-derived CDR1 and CDR2 are SEHNR and FQNEAQ (reference sequence). The CDR3 contains 14 residues. V dropped 5 bases and J dropped 4 bases, with 13 bases sitting between them. CDR3 sequence (DNA): TGTGCCAGCAGCACGCAGGCCGGGGCAGATACGCAGTATTTT. Protein product: CASSTQAGADTQYF.

The genes are TRBV15 and TRBJ2-5; 8 bases align to TRBD1. J was trimmed by 4 bases and V by 6 bases; bases with no gene match: 7. The CDR3 extends over 14 amino acids. From germline, CDR1 is LNHNV and CDR2 YYDKDF (reference sequence). CDR3 coding DNA: TGTGCCACCAGGCTGACAGGGGTAGGAGAGACCCAGTACTTC. It is translated as CATRLTGVGETQYF.